Described below is a single T cell receptor (beta chain) sequence and its context. What it recognizes is unknown. These data belong to a study of vaccination effects on CD4 cells after COVID-19. Study at large: Post-vaccine specimens were collected at a median of 72 days following the second dose.

The V gene lost 2 bases and the J gene lost 10 bases, with 9 bases spanning the gap. The CDR3 totals 11 residues. Per the germline V gene, CDR1 is GTSNPN and CDR2 is SVGIG (reference sequence). Data came from immunoSEQ multiplex PCR; TCRdb stores just in-frame clones and leaves some out. There are 17,000 or so clones in the sample; 70% occur only once, and roughly 9.2% lies in the top ten. Study outcomes and limitations: Clones induced by infection and by vaccine showed marked clonal contraction late after vaccination. Convalescent patients were few in the study, and early post-infection timepoints were absent.

CD4+ T cells specific for antigen were expanded with viral peptide pools by the ViraFEST assay before sequencing. On roughly day 10 of culture, CD4+ T cells were separated out. The vaccine given was either BNT162b2 or mRNA-1273, in two doses. Previously uninfected by SARS-CoV-2, the vaccine recipients also showed negative nucleocapsid antibodies. The material sequenced was CD4+ T cells from PBMCs cultured with SARS-CoV-2 spike peptides, taken after COVID-19 vaccination. This sequence joins TRBV30 and TRBJ1-5; D is undetermined. This clonotype originated in a human donor who received a COVID-19 vaccine. This chain's CDR3 is CAWSSLGPQHF. CDR3 nucleotide sequence: TGTGCCTGGAGTTCCCTCGGACCCCAGCATTTT. The full variable domain, completed using reference TRBV30 and TRBJ1-5, is SQTIHQWPATLVQPVGSPLSLECTVEGTSNPNLYWYRQAAGRGLQLLFYSVGIGQISSEVPQNLSASRPQDRQFILSSKKLLLSDSGFYLCAWSSLGPQHFGDGTRLSIL.